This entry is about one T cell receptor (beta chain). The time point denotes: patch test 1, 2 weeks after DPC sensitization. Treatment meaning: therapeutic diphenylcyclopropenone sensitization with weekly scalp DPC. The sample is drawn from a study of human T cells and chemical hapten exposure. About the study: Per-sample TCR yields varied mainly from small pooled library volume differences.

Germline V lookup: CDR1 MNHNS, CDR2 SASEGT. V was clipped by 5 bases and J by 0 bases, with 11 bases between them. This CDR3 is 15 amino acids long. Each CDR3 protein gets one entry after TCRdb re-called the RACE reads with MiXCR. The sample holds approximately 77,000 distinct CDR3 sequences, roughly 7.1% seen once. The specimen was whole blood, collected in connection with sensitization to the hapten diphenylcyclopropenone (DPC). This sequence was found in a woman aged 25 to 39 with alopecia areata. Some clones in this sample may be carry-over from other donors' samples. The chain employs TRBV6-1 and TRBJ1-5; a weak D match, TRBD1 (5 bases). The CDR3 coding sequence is TGTGCCAGCAGTCGGACACCGATTAGCAATCAGCCCCAGCATTTT. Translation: CASSRTPISNQPQHF.